The T cell receptor beta chain described here comes from a study of blood T cell repertoires in COVID-19. Study details: There were acute and convalescent COVID-19 samples, and they came from the United States, Italy and Spain. T cells, B-cell-depleted T cells, or PBMCs supplied cDNA or gDNA.

Germline CDR1 and CDR2: DFQATT and SNEGSKA (reference sequence). Trimming took 5 bases from V and 4 from J, leaving 8 bases between them. There are 11 residues in the CDR3. As handled by the study authors: Quantification of nucleated cells was approximated via reference gene primer amplification. Measured with immunoSEQ multiplex PCR; TCRdb has only the in-frame clones, and not every one. Clonal size and the V and J genes are those of that table, whereas D and trimming came from the DNA. This sample carries 50,000 to 65,000 clones, approximately 88% of them seen once, and the ten largest clones take roughly 15%. Seattle-derived patients entered the study during active infection and were followed longitudinally.

This receptor was identified in a man between 60 and 75 years old with COVID-19, enrolled during active disease. This chain links TRBV20-1 with TRBJ1-2, with no clear D. The specimen was peripheral blood. DNA of the CDR3: TGCAGTGCTGGCGGAACCTATGGCTACACCTTC. Protein sequence: CSAGGTYGYTF.